The 30 T cell receptor beta chains below come from one sample, sequenced in a study of T-cell memory formation after mild COVID-19. MiXCR was run by TCRdb on the 5' RACE reads, yielding one entry per CDR3 protein. Among some 120,000 distinct CDR3 sequences listed, about 6% were seen once. Material: PBMCs or a T cell subset sorted from them (not recorded which). Receptors were obtained from an adult woman who had mild COVID-19 (a few samples of this study predate the infection). Cell type and time point are not known.

The chain carries TRBV7-2 and TRBJ2-7; 9 bases align to TRBD1. The germline V gene encodes CDR1 SGHTA and CDR2 FQGNSA. CDR3 length: 15 amino acids. J gave up 3 bases and V 2 bases, and 5 bases lay outside the gene matches. The CDR3 nucleotides are TGTGCCAGCAGCTTACGGGACAGGGACAACTACGAGCAGTACTTC. This encodes CASSLRDRDNYEQYF.

This clonotype was recorded a few times. V is TRBV3-1 and J is TRBJ1-2; D is undetermined. The CDR3 loop spans 13 amino acids. Trimming pared 2 bases from V and 6 bases from J, leaving 10 bases between. Germline V lookup: CDR1 LGHDT, CDR2 YNNKEL (reference sequence). In DNA form, the CDR3 reads TGTGCCAGCAGCCAACTGGACGGAGATGGCTACACCTTC. This sequence encodes CASSQLDGDGYTF.

This clonotype came up many times. The rearrangement joins TRBV7-2 to TRBJ2-1; D is ambiguous. In germline, CDR1 is SGHTA, CDR2 FQGNSA. V was clipped by 1 base and J by 3 bases, with 7 bases between them. The CDR3 spans 14 residues. CDR3 protein: CASSLDRVYNEQFF. The DNA of the CDR3 is TGTGCCAGCAGCTTAGACAGAGTCTACAATGAGCAGTTCTTC.

The chain employs TRBV7-2 and TRBJ1-3; 11 bases are a match to TRBD1. The CDR3 consists of 21 residues. CDR1 and CDR2 from the germline V gene are SGHTA and FQGNSA. The V and J ends lost 0 bases and 2 bases, in that order; junction bases with no gene match: 15. The CDR3 nucleotides are TGTGCCAGCAGCTTAGCGCAAGGACAGGGGGCCAGTTTGTCGCCTGGAAACACCATATATTTT. It translates to CASSLAQGQGASLSPGNTIYF.

The chain is built from TRBV3-1 and TRBJ2-7; the D is unclear. V lost 1 base to trimming and J lost 4 bases, with 5 bases between them. This CDR3 comprises 12 residues. The germline V gene has CDR1 LGHDT and CDR2 YNNKEL (reference sequence). Written as DNA, the CDR3 is TGTGCCAGCAGCCAAGTAGTGTACGAGCAGTACTTC. It yields the protein CASSQVVYEQYF.

In its sample, this clonotype was seen many times. This chain joins TRBV5-5 and TRBJ2-2, with 10 nucleotides matching TRBD2. V trimming: 5 bases; J trimming: 0 bases; junction bases outside the gene matches: 13. CDR1 and CDR2 from the germline V gene are SGHKS and YYEKEE (reference sequence). The CDR3 has 19 amino acids. The CDR3 sequence is CASRLTPGTSASNTGELFF. In nucleotides, the CDR3 is TGTGCCAGCAGACTTACCCCCGGGACTAGCGCCTCGAACACCGGGGAGCTGTTTTTT.

This clonotype has at least ten counts. The V gene is TRBV7-9, the J gene TRBJ1-1, with unresolved D. CDR3 length: 13 amino acids. The ends were cut back, 4 bases at V and 0 bases at J, with 6 bases in the middle. Germline V gene lookup returns CDR1 SEHNR and CDR2 FQNEAQ (reference sequence). The CDR3 nucleotides are TGTGCCAGCAGCTCTTCCCTGAACACTGAAGCTTTCTTT. Translating gives CASSSSLNTEAFF.

This clonotype was detected a few times. The CDR3 coding sequence is TGTGCCAGCCCAAAGGTGCGGGAGATTGCAGATACGCAGTATTTT. Protein: CASPKVREIADTQYF. V usage is TRBV25-1 and J usage is TRBJ2-3; 7 bases match TRBD2. Germline assignment: CDR1 MGHDK and CDR2 SYGVNS. This CDR3 spans 15 amino acids. V trimming: 8 bases; J trimming: 4 bases; junction bases outside the gene matches: 12.

The sample holds a few counts of this clonotype. This chain joins TRBV4-3 and TRBJ2-7; maybe TRBD1 (5 bases). CDR3 size: 14 residues. Trimming took off 4 bases at V and 6 bases at J, with 16 bases between the two ends. CDR1 is LGHNA, CDR2 YSLEER, per germline. The CDR3 reads CASSRQTDSIEQYF. The CDR3 bases are TGCGCCAGCAGCCGCCAGACCGACAGCATCGAGCAGTACTTC.

The genes are TRBV6-2 or TRBV6-3 and TRBJ2-5; 14 bases are a match to TRBD2. The length of the CDR3 is 16 residues. CDR1 and CDR2 (germline): MNHEY, SVGEGT. V trimming: 6 bases; J trimming: 4 bases; junction bases outside the gene matches: 7. This CDR3 reads CASSRGTSGSRETQYF. The DNA of the CDR3 is TGTGCCAGCAGCCGCGGGACTAGCGGGAGCAGAGAGACCCAGTACTTC.

Only a few counts were recorded for this clonotype. V and J are TRBV27 and TRBJ2-7, with unresolved D. The germline gives CDR1 MNHEY, CDR2 SMNVEV (reference sequence). The CDR3 length is 14 residues. Trimming left V 3 bases short and J 7 bases short, with 16 bases between. As DNA, the CDR3 is TGTGCCAGCAGTTTTTCGTCCCAGTACGGGGAGCAGTACTTC. The encoded protein is CASSFSSQYGEQYF.

This clonotype showed up just a few times. The chain has TRBV24-1 and TRBJ1-5, with a possible D match to TRBD1 (6 bases). The ends were cut back, 7 bases at V and 4 bases at J, with 10 bases in the middle. Germline assignment: CDR1 KGHDR and CDR2 SFDVKD. This CDR3 region has 13 residues. The DNA for the CDR3 is TGTGCCACCAGGGGGGCAGGGAATCAGCCCCAGCATTTT. Translating it yields CATRGAGNQPQHF.

In its sample, this clonotype was seen a few times. V usage is TRBV5-5 and J usage is TRBJ2-3; D is unresolved. This CDR3 is built from 15 residues. V gave up 0 bases and J gave up 0 bases, with 8 bases separating them. Germline values: CDR1 SGHKS, CDR2 YYEKEE (reference sequence). This CDR3 is CASSLAPHSTDTQYF. The DNA for the CDR3 is TGTGCCAGCAGCTTGGCGCCCCACAGCACAGATACGCAGTATTTT.

The genes are TRBV6-6 and TRBJ1-1, with D tentatively TRBD1 (5 bases). The CDR3 totals 13 residues. Germline values: CDR1 MNHNY, CDR2 SVGAGI (reference sequence). The V end was cut by 7 bases, the J end by 4 bases, with 13 bases between. The CDR3 here is CASIRAGGTEAFF. The CDR3 DNA follows: TGTGCCAGCATTCGGGCCGGGGGCACTGAAGCTTTCTTT.

The V call is TRBV5-1, the J call TRBJ2-7, with D perhaps TRBD2 (7 bases). The V end lost 1 base, the J end lost 0 bases, and 14 bases lay between the germline ends. This CDR3 contains 16 residues. Germline lookup yields CDR1 SGHRS and CDR2 YFSETQ. The CDR3 is CASSLSGGGHSYEQYF. CDR3 DNA sequence: TGCGCCAGCAGCTTGTCTGGCGGGGGCCACTCCTACGAGCAGTACTTC.

This clonotype was picked up many times. J is TRBJ1-2 and V is TRBV4-1; the D gene is possibly TRBD1 (6 bases). The germline V gene encodes CDR1 MGHRA and CDR2 YSYEKL. V lost 1 base, J lost 1 base, and 13 bases lay in between. This CDR3 is 16 amino acids long. The CDR3 spells CASSQAWAGVNYGYTF. The CDR3 DNA follows: TGCGCCAGCAGCCAAGCCTGGGCAGGGGTTAACTATGGCTACACCTTC.

CDR3 sequence reads: CASSRFEGEKLFF. CDR3 bases: TGTGCCAGCAGTCGATTTGAAGGTGAAAAACTGTTTTTT. This chain joins TRBV3-1 and TRBJ1-4, with D hard to call. The V end lost 6 bases, the J end lost 7 bases, and 12 bases lay between the germline ends. There are 13 residues in the CDR3. Germline CDR1 and CDR2: LGHDT and YNNKEL (reference sequence).

CDR3 sequence: CASSREAMETQYF. The DNA of the CDR3 is TGTGCCAGCAGCAGAGAGGCAATGGAGACCCAGTACTTC. The J gene is TRBJ2-5, the V gene TRBV27; D not certain. V lost 6 bases, J lost 5 bases, and 13 bases lay in between. Germline CDR1 is MNHEY and CDR2 is SMNVEV (reference sequence). The CDR3 extends over 13 amino acids.

This chain links TRBV6-5 with TRBJ1-6, with D hard to call. V shed 8 bases and J shed 5 bases, with 31 bases lying between them. This CDR3 contains 20 residues. Germline CDR1 reads MNHEY; CDR2 reads SVGAGI. The CDR3 here is CASWPSSFRISSSDNSPLHF. The CDR3 DNA reads TGTGCCAGCTGGCCTAGCTCGTTTCGCATCTCCTCTTCTGATAATTCACCCCTCCACTTT.

This clonotype was observed a few times. The chain combines TRBV29-1 with TRBJ2-7; 7 bases are a match to TRBD2. Germline assignment: CDR1 SQVTM and CDR2 ANQGSEA. The V segment lost 4 bases and the J segment 3 bases; nucleotides outside the gene matches: 15. The CDR3 spans 16 residues. In DNA form, the CDR3 reads TGCAGCGTTGCACCGCCCCGGGGGGAAGGGAACTACGAGCAGTACTTC. This sequence encodes CSVAPPRGEGNYEQYF.

This clonotype was seen a handful of times. This rearrangement joins TRBV7-2 to TRBJ1-1; no definite D call. The germline CDR1 and CDR2 sequences are SGHTA and FQGNSA. Trimming stripped 7 bases from V and 1 base from J, with 13 bases between. This CDR3 has 14 amino acids. CDR3 DNA sequence: TGTGCCAGCACCGCTGGGCCGAGGAACACTGAAGCTTTCTTT. The encoded protein is CASTAGPRNTEAFF. The entire variable domain, with the rest obtained from reference TRBV7-2 and TRBJ1-1, is as follows: GAGVSQSPSNKVTEKGKDVELRCDPISGHTALYWYRQSLGQGLEFLIYFQGNSAPDKSGLPSDRFSAERTGGSVSTLTIQRTQQEDSAVYLCASTAGPRNTEAFFGQGTRLTVV.

This clonotype was observed at least ten times. The CDR3 protein is CASSRSSTDTQYF. Written as DNA, the CDR3 is TGTGCCAGCAGCCGCTCTAGCACAGATACGCAGTATTTT. The chain couples TRBV7-3 to TRBJ2-3; D uncertain. Trimming stripped 5 bases from V and 0 bases from J, with 6 bases between. This CDR3 has 13 residues. Germline assignment: CDR1 SGHTA and CDR2 FQGTGA. Full variable domain (missing parts from reference TRBV7-3 and TRBJ2-3): GAGVSQTPSNKVTEKGKYVELRCDPISGHTALYWYRQSLGQGPEFLIYFQGTGAADDSGLPNDRFFAVRPEGSVSTLKIQRTERGDSAVYLCASSRSSTDTQYFGPGTRLTVL.

This clonotype was seen only a few times. V usage is TRBV25-1 and J usage is TRBJ2-6; D unresolved. The germline gives CDR1 MGHDK, CDR2 SYGVNS. The CDR3 contains 16 residues. Trimming shortened V by 4 bases and J by 3 bases, and 13 bases separated the two germline ends. CDR3 bases: TGTGCCAGCAGTGTGAGACGTGGAAGTGGGGCCAACGTCCTGACTTTC. Translated, it gives CASSVRRGSGANVLTF.

The chain's CDR3 is CASSLGPDSESAFF. The DNA for the CDR3 is TGTGCCAGCAGCTTGGGACCGGACAGCGAGTCGGCTTTCTTT. The genes are TRBV5-6 and TRBJ1-1; possible D gene TRBD1, 6 bases. The germline V and J ends were trimmed by 0 bases and 11 bases, with 17 bases remaining between them. The germline gives CDR1 SGHDT, CDR2 YYEEEE. The CDR3 loop spans 14 amino acids.

This clonotype has only a few counts. The rearrangement uses TRBV23-1 and TRBJ2-3; D ambiguous. TRBV23-1 belongs to the ORF category, with a function that is uncertain. V lost 0 bases to trimming and J lost 1 base, with 11 bases between them. The CDR3 sequence is 16 residues long. The CDR3 region has the DNA TGCGCCAGCAGTCAATCTTGGACCGCCCGCACAGATACGCAGTATTTT. Translating it yields CASSQSWTARTDTQYF.

This clonotype was observed at least ten times. The V call is TRBV2, the J call TRBJ2-3; either TRBD1 or TRBD2 may fit D (6 bases each). This CDR3 is 13 amino acids long. Trimming pared 7 bases from V and 3 bases from J, leaving 11 bases between. CDR1 and CDR2 (germline): SNHLY, FYNNEI. In DNA, the CDR3 is TGTGCCAGCACCTGGGGGGCTACAGATACGCAGTATTTT. Its protein is CASTWGATDTQYF.

This clonotype was detected many times. This chain joins TRBV24-1 and TRBJ2-1; 8 bases map to TRBD2. CDR1 is KGHDR, CDR2 SFDVKD, per germline. J gave up 0 bases and V 4 bases, and 10 bases lay outside the gene matches. The CDR3 runs 18 residues. CDR3 sequence (DNA): TGTGCCACCAGTGAAGCCCCTGGGGCGGGAGGCTCCTACAATGAGCAGTTCTTC. Encoded protein: CATSEAPGAGGSYNEQFF.

The V and J genes are TRBV6-5 and TRBJ2-3; maybe TRBD2 (6 bases). The CDR3 totals 14 residues. V was clipped by 9 bases and J by 0 bases, with 13 bases between them. CDR1 MNHEY and CDR2 SVGAGI come from the germline V gene. CDR3 region: CASGVRGSTDTQYF. The DNA of the CDR3 is TGTGCCAGTGGGGTGCGGGGCAGCACAGATACGCAGTATTTT.

This clonotype was detected a few times. V gene TRBV20-1 combines with J gene TRBJ1-1, with 9 bases aligning to TRBD1. CDR3 length: 14 residues. Per the germline V gene, CDR1 is DFQATT and CDR2 is SNEGSKA (reference sequence). After removal of 4 bases from V and 8 bases from J, the junction contained 11 bases not matched to a gene. The CDR3 is CSANRDRVFTEAFF. CDR3 nucleotide sequence: TGCAGTGCTAACCGGGACAGGGTCTTCACAGAAGCTTTCTTT.

This clonotype has a count of ten or more. This chain connects TRBV4-2 to TRBJ1-5; 9 bases match TRBD1. The CDR3 has 16 residues. The germline CDR1 and CDR2 sequences are LGHNA and YNFKEQ. V trimming: 3 bases; J trimming: 2 bases; junction bases outside the gene matches: 5. Here the CDR3 DNA reads TGTGCCAGCAGCCAGAGGGACAGGGTAGGCAATCAGCCCCAGCATTTT. It yields the protein CASSQRDRVGNQPQHF.